This record looks at one T cell receptor (beta chain) sequence and its context. Its antigen is not known. 5'RACE primed at constant segments yielded TCR alpha and TCR beta cDNA libraries bearing sample barcodes and UMIs. TCRdb itself ran the 5' RACE reads through MiXCR, one entry per CDR3 protein. The top ten clones hold roughly 25% of a sample with about 270,000 distinct CDR3 sequences, 16% of them seen once. These data originate in a study of T-cell memory formation after mild COVID-19. Points from the study as a whole: The pre-infection memory compartment contained some responding clones, suggesting cross-reactive memory joined.

Germline loops: CDR1 SGHVS, CDR2 FQNEAQ. Between the trimmed V and J ends, which lost 6 bases and 7 bases, there was a span of 13 bases. The CDR3 runs to 14 residues. This TCR derives from a man younger than 30 who had mild COVID-19 (a few samples of this study predate the infection). Cell type and time point are not known. The genes are TRBV7-8 and TRBJ1-6, with D uncertain. Sequencing was done on a sample of PBMCs or a T cell subset sorted from them (not recorded which). The DNA of the CDR3 is TGTGCCAGCAGTTCGACCTCGTGGAATTCACCCCTCCACTTT. Encoded protein: CASSSTSWNSPLHF.